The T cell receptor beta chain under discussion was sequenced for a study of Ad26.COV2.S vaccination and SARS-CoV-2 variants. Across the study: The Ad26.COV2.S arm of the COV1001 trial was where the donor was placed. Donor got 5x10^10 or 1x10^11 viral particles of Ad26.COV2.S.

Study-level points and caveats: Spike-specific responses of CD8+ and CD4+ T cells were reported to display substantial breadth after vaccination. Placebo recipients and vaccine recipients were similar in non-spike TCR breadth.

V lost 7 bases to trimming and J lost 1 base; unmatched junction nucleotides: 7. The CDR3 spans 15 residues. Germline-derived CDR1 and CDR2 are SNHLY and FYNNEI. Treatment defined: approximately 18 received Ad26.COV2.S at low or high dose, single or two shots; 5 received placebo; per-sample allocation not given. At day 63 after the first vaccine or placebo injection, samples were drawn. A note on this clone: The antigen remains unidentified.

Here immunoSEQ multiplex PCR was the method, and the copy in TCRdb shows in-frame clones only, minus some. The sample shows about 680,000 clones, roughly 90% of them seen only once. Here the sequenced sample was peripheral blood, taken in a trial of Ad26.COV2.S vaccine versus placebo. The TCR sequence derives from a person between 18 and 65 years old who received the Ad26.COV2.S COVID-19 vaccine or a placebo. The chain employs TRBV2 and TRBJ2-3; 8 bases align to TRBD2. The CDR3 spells CASTSGGLGTDTQYF. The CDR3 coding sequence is TGTGCCAGCACCTCGGGGGGACTAGGCACAGATACGCAGTATTTT.